This is a list of T cell receptor beta chains from one sample in a study of T cell responses to AZD1222 COVID-19 vaccine. Sequencing used immunoSEQ multiplex PCR; TCRdb keeps in-frame clones, though not all of them. Altogether around 60,000 clones are present, about 90% being singletons, with the ten largest covering roughly 5%. Sequenced material: peripheral blood, taken on day 0 of AZD1222 vaccination. These receptors were taken from an adult in good health. Both conserved end residues are part of each CDR3. The D gene is left open where the match is weak. Not every row has a clone size; where given, it reads once, few, many or a size class.

>TRBJ1-4|once|TRBV7-9|NA
TGTGCCAGCAGCTTAGGCCTTGACTTGGGGACGCGGGGTGAAAAACTGTTTTTT
CASSLGLDLGTRGEKLFF
>TRBJ2-7|NA|TRBV5-1|TRBD2
TGCGCCAGCAGCGGCGGGGGGCTCTACGAGCAGTACTTC
CASSGGGLYEQYF
>TRBJ1-1|NA|TRBV5-1|NA
TGCGCCAGCAGCCCGTCAGGAGAGTTCACTGAAGCTTTCTTT
CASSPSGEFTEAFF
>TRBJ2-1|NA|TRBV6-1|TRBD2
TGTGCCAGCAGTGAAGCCCTGCTAGCGGGGGGGCCCAATGAGCAGTTCTTC
CASSEALLAGGPNEQFF
>TRBJ2-3|NA|TRBV29-1|NA
TGCAGCGTTGAACCTTCTAGCACAGATACGCAGTATTTT
CSVEPSSTDTQYF
>TRBJ2-7|NA|TRBV15|NA
TGTGCCACCAGCAGAGATGGCAGGGGGGTCTACGAGCAGTACTTC
CATSRDGRGVYEQYF
>TRBJ1-2|NA|TRBV19|NA
TGTGCCAGTACCATGACAGGCAACTATGGCTACACCTTC
CASTMTGNYGYTF
>TRBJ2-5|once|TRBV12-3/TRBV12-4|NA
TGTGCCAGCAGTTTGGCTAGTCAAGAGACCCAGTACTTC
CASSLASQETQYF
>TRBJ2-3|NA|TRBV3-1/TRBV3-2|NA
TGTGCCAGCAGCCAAGCTGGACAGTCCACAGATACGCAGTATTTT
CASSQAGQSTDTQYF
>TRBJ1-1|NA|TRBV5-6|NA
TGTGCCAGCAGCTCAAACCTGAACACTGAAGCTTTCTTT
CASSSNLNTEAFF
>TRBJ1-1|once|TRBV27|NA
TGTGCCAGCAGTTCGTACAGTTCGGATCTGAACACTGAAGCTTTCTTT
CASSSYSSDLNTEAFF
>TRBJ1-1|NA|TRBV23-1|TRBD1
TGCGCCAGCAGTCACGGGACAGGGAGCACTGAAGCTTTCTTT
CASSHGTGSTEAFF
>TRBJ2-7|NA|TRBV14|TRBD2
TGTGCCAGCAGCGCCCGACTAGCGGGGGCGGGCGAGCAGTACTTC
CASSARLAGAGEQYF
>TRBJ1-1|NA|TRBV18|NA
TGTGCCAGCTCACCCGGACAGAACACTGAAGCTTTCTTT
CASSPGQNTEAFF
>TRBJ2-7|few|TRBV11-1|NA
TGTGCCAGCAGTCCTTACTCAGGAGGGTACGAGCAGTACTTC
CASSPYSGGYEQYF
>TRBJ2-2|once|TRBV4-2|TRBD2
TGTGCCAGCAGCCAAGATGGCGACGGGGGGGTTCTCGGGGAGCTGTTTTTT
CASSQDGDGGVLGELFF
>TRBJ1-2|NA|TRBV30|NA
TGTGCCTGGAGTCGACCAGGGCGTTCGAACTATGGCTACACCTTC
CAWSRPGRSNYGYTF
>TRBJ2-3|NA|TRBV12-3/TRBV12-4|NA
TGTGCCAGCACTAGGACTGGGGTTGGGCAGTATTTT
CASTRTGVGQYF
>TRBJ1-1|NA|TRBV6-5|NA
TGTGCCAGCAGTACCCACTTGTTGGGAACTGAAGCTTTCTTT
CASSTHLLGTEAFF
>TRBJ2-3|NA|TRBV10-2|TRBD2
TGCGCCAGCAGTGAGTCAAGGACTAGTGACCCAGATACGCAGTATTTT
CASSESRTSDPDTQYF
>TRBJ1-3|NA|TRBV20-1|NA
TGCAGTGCTAGTCCCGGAAACACCATATATTTT
CSASPGNTIYF
>TRBJ2-3|NA|TRBV4-1|NA
TGCGCCAGCAGCCAAGATGTGGCCCGTACGCAGTATTTT
CASSQDVARTQYF
>TRBJ1-4|NA|TRBV3-1/TRBV3-2|TRBD1
TGTGCCAGCAGCCGGTCAGGGGGAGTTAATGAAAAACTGTTTTTT
CASSRSGGVNEKLFF
>TRBJ1-2|NA|TRBV9|NA
TGTGCCAGCAGCTCCAGAGGAGGGGGACAAAGCTATGGCTACACCTTC
CASSSRGGGQSYGYTF
>TRBJ1-2|few|TRBV5-1|NA
TGCGCCAGCAGCTTGGAAGGGCGCGGCTACACCTTC
CASSLEGRGYTF
>TRBJ1-3|once|TRBV18|NA
TGTGCCAGCTCAACTCGTACAGACGGGGCTGGAAACACCATATATTTT
CASSTRTDGAGNTIYF
>TRBJ1-2|NA|TRBV10-3|TRBD1
TGTGCCATCAGTGAGGGGCAGGGGGATGGCTACACCTTC
CAISEGQGDGYTF
>TRBJ1-5|NA|TRBV7-9|NA
TGTGCCAGCAGTAAAACAGGGACGCGCCAGCCCCAGCATTTT
CASSKTGTRQPQHF
>TRBJ2-6|NA|TRBV9|NA
TGTGCCAGCAGCGTAGTCCTCTCTGGGGCCAACGTCCTGACTTTC
CASSVVLSGANVLTF
>TRBJ1-5|NA|TRBV5-1|NA
TGCGCCAGCAGCTTGGAAAGTAGCAATCAGCCCCAGCATTTT
CASSLESSNQPQHF
>TRBJ1-2|NA|TRBV3-1/TRBV3-2|TRBD1
TGTGCCAGCAGCCAAGGGGGAGGGGGCGCTTCCTATGGCTACACCTTC
CASSQGGGGASYGYTF
>TRBJ2-3|NA|TRBV27|TRBD1
TGTGCCAGCAGTTATCGGACAGGGATAAGCACAGATACGCAGTATTTT
CASSYRTGISTDTQYF
>TRBJ1-3|once|TRBV11-2|NA
TGTGCCAGCAGCTTAGAGGTCAGATACTCTGGAAACACCATATATTTT
CASSLEVRYSGNTIYF
>TRBJ1-1|NA|TRBV19|NA
TGTGCCAGTACTAACTACGGACAGCCCGACACTGAAGCTTTCTTT
CASTNYGQPDTEAFF
>TRBJ1-2|NA|TRBV28|NA
TGTGCCAGCAGCCAAACAGGGTATCGTGGCTACACCTTC
CASSQTGYRGYTF
>TRBJ1-6|NA|TRBV6-5|NA
TGTGCCAGCAGGGCCAGGGGCTCACCCCTCCACTTT
CASRARGSPLHF
>TRBJ2-1|NA|TRBV9|NA
TGTGCCAGCAGCGTAGGCTCACCCCAAGTCGGACGTGAGCAGTTCTTC
CASSVGSPQVGREQFF
>TRBJ1-1|NA|TRBV2|TRBD1
TGTGCCAGCACGGGACAGGGTTCCACTGAAGCTTTCTTT
CASTGQGSTEAFF
>TRBJ1-4|once|TRBV6-2/TRBV6-3|TRBD1
TGTGCCAGCAGTTCGGGACAGGGACGAGGAGAAAAACTGTTTTTT
CASSSGQGRGEKLFF
>TRBJ2-7|NA|TRBV5-1|NA
TGCGCCAGCAGGCTTCCCCGGGACACCCGGGATCGGGAGCAGTACTTC
CASRLPRDTRDREQYF
>TRBJ1-4|NA|TRBV18|NA
TGTGCCAGCTCCCTCTTACTGTTTTTT
CASSLLLFF
>TRBJ2-1|NA|TRBV5-1|TRBD2
TGCGCCAGCAGCTTTTCGTTAGCGGGGGCGAATGAGCAGTTCTTC
CASSFSLAGANEQFF
>TRBJ1-2|NA|TRBV28|NA
TGTGCCAGCAGCCTCACGTCACGTCTTGTCTACACCTTC
CASSLTSRLVYTF
>TRBJ2-7|NA|TRBV6-5|NA
TGTGCCAGCAGTTCCTCCGGACAGACCGAGCAGTACTTC
CASSSSGQTEQYF
>TRBJ2-5|NA|TRBV9|TRBD1
TGTGCCAGCAGCGTTAGGGACAGGGTAGTAGAGACCCAGTACTTC
CASSVRDRVVETQYF
>TRBJ1-2|NA|TRBV15|NA
TGTGCCACCAGCAGAGGTGAAGAAGGGGGCTACACCTTC
CATSRGEEGGYTF
>TRBJ2-3|NA|TRBV7-2|TRBD1
TGTGCCAGCAGCTTGCAAATAGGGGGCTCAGATACGCAGTATTTT
CASSLQIGGSDTQYF
>TRBJ1-2|NA|TRBV30|NA
TGTGCCTGGAGCGTGTTCCCCGAGGGTGGCTACACCTTC
CAWSVFPEGGYTF
>TRBJ1-3|NA|TRBV9|NA
TGTGCCAGCAGCGTAGCGACCCCAGGGGCTGGAAACACCATATATTTT
CASSVATPGAGNTIYF
>TRBJ1-2|NA|TRBV3-1/TRBV3-2|NA
TGTGCCAGCAGCCAAGAACAGAGCTATGGCTACACCTTC
CASSQEQSYGYTF
>TRBJ2-7|few|TRBV11-3|NA
TGTGCCAGCAGCCCTTGGGACTCACCCTACGAGCAGTACTTC
CASSPWDSPYEQYF
>TRBJ1-5|NA|TRBV6-1|NA
TGTGCCAGCAGTGTTTTAGTACAGCTTAGCAATCAGCCCCAGCATTTT
CASSVLVQLSNQPQHF
>TRBJ2-1|NA|TRBV5-1|NA
TGCGCCAGCAGCTTGGCTCAGGGGGGTGAGCAGTTCTTC
CASSLAQGGEQFF